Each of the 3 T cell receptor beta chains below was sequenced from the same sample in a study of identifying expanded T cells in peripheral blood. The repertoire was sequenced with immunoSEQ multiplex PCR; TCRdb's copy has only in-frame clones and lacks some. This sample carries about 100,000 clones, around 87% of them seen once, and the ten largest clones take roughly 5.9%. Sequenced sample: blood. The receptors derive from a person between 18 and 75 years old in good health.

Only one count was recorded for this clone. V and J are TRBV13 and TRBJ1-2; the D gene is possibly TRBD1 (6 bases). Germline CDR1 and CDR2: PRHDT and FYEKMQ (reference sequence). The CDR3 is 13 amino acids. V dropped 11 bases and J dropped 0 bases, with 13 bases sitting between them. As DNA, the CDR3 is TGTGCCGGCACACAGGGAGCTAACTATGGCTACACCTTC. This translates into CAGTQGANYGYTF.

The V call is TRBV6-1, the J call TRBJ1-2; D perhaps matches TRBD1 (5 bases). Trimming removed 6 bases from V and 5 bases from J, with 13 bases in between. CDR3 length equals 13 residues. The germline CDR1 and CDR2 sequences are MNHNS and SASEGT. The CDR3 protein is CASSSGPLYGYTF. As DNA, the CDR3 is TGTGCCAGCAGCTCAGGGCCTCTTTATGGCTACACCTTC.

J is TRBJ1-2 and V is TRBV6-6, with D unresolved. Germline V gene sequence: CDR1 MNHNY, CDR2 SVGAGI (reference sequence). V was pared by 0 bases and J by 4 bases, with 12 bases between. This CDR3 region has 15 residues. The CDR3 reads CASSYSFASPYGYTF. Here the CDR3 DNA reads TGTGCCAGCAGTTACTCTTTCGCCAGCCCCTATGGCTACACCTTC.